The present TCR beta chain was sequenced within a study of technical replicates of blood from a handful of donors. TCRdb's table, derived via immunoSEQ multiplex PCR, lists solely in-frame clones and lacks some. The table shows over 80,000 clones, with approximately 96% occurring only once. The junction had 24 bases not matched to a gene; V was cut back by 4 bases and J by 15 bases. The germline CDR1 and CDR2 sequences are MRHNA and SNTAGT. The CDR3 runs to 17 residues. The genes are TRBV6-4 and TRBJ2-4, with TRBD2 matching 7 bases. This clonotype originated in a human donor in good health. Specimen: T cells isolated from PBMCs. CDR3 bases: TGTGCCAGCAGTGGGGGTTTAGGGGCGGGAGCCACCCTCGGGGGGTACTTC. Translated, it gives CASSGGLGAGATLGGYF.